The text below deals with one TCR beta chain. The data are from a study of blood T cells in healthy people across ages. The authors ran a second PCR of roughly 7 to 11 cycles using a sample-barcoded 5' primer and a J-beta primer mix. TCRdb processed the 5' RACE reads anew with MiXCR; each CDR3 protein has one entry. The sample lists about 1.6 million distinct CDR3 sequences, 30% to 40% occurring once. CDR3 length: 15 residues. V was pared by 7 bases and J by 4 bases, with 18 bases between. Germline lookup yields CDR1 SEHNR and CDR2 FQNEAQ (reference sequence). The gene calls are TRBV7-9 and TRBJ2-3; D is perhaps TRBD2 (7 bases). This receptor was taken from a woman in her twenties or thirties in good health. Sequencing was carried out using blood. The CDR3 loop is CASTFGGLLSDTQYF. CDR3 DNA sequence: TGTGCCAGCACCTTCGGGGGGCTGTTGTCAGATACGCAGTATTTT.